The rows below give T cell receptor beta chains drawn from one sample of a study of cytomegalovirus exposure and HLA in healthy donors. Sequenced by immunoSEQ multiplex PCR; TCRdb stores in-frame clones only, minus some. This sample has around 120,000 clones, with approximately 80% found just once. The sample taken for sequencing was PBMCs. The receptors were sampled from a girl aged 2-9 years in good health and CMV-seronegative. Both conserved end residues are part of each CDR3. D genes are given only for firm matches. For some rows the clone size is stated as once, few or many, or as a class when expanded; others skip it.

V,size,D,J,CDR3,DNA
TRBV5-1,NA,NA,TRBJ2-3,CASSLQGGTDTQYF,TGCGCCAGCAGCTTGCAGGGTGGGACAGATACGCAGTATTTT
TRBV15,NA,TRBD1,TRBJ2-2,CATSRVGQLNTGELFF,TGTGCCACCAGCAGAGTGGGACAGCTGAACACCGGGGAGCTGTTTTTT
TRBV30,NA,NA,TRBJ2-7,CAWSLGGGNEQYF,TGTGCCTGGAGTTTAGGGGGGGGCAACGAGCAGTACTTC
TRBV11-1,NA,NA,TRBJ2-5,CASSSSLGLETQYF,TGTGCCAGCAGCTCCTCTCTCGGACTGGAGACCCAGTACTTC
TRBV4-1,NA,NA,TRBJ1-4,CASSQDYKKLFF,TGCGCCAGCAGCCAAGATTACAAAAAACTGTTTTTT
TRBV19,NA,TRBD2,TRBJ2-7,CASSIAQRGGYEQYF,TGTGCCAGTAGTATTGCCCAGCGGGGGGGATACGAGCAGTACTTC
TRBV11-2,once,NA,TRBJ1-2,CASSLGPRQTYGYTF,TGTGCCAGCAGCTTAGGCCCGAGGCAGACCTATGGCTACACCTTC
TRBV5-1,NA,TRBD1,TRBJ2-7,CASATGRGLGEQYF,TGCGCCAGTGCGACGGGTAGGGGGCTGGGAGAGCAGTACTTC
TRBV6-6,NA,TRBD2,TRBJ2-3,CASSRTSGGAVTQYF,TGTGCCAGCAGCCGGACTAGCGGGGGGGCGGTTACGCAGTATTTT
TRBV7-2,NA,NA,TRBJ1-6,CASSLRRSSYNSPLHF,TGTGCCAGCAGCTTGAGGAGGAGCTCCTATAATTCACCCCTCCACTTT
TRBV30,NA,TRBD2,TRBJ2-2,CACPAAGVNTGELFF,TGTGCCTGTCCAGCGGCGGGAGTAAACACCGGGGAGCTGTTTTTT
TRBV5-4,NA,TRBD1,TRBJ1-2,CASSIRGQDYGYTF,TGTGCCAGCAGCATCAGGGGGCAGGACTATGGCTACACCTTC
TRBV30,NA,NA,TRBJ2-7,CAWSVSENEQYF,TGTGCCTGGAGTGTATCCGAGAACGAGCAGTACTTC
TRBV27,once,TRBD1,TRBJ1-5,CASSRGTGEYQPQHF,TGTGCCAGCAGTAGAGGGACAGGGGAGTATCAGCCCCAGCATTTT
TRBV28,NA,TRBD1,TRBJ2-5,CASSWTGGETQYF,TGTGCCAGCAGTTGGACAGGGGGAGAGACCCAGTACTTC
TRBV5-1,once,TRBD2,TRBJ2-1,CASSFGGNEQFF,TGCGCCAGCAGCTTCGGGGGGAATGAGCAGTTCTTC
TRBV5-1,few,NA,TRBJ1-4,CASSRRDSTNEKLFF,TGCGCCAGCAGCAGGAGAGATTCAACTAATGAAAAACTGTTTTTT
TRBV9,few,TRBD2,TRBJ2-3,CASSAGGGGTDTQYF,TGTGCCAGCAGCGCCGGGGGCGGGGGGACAGATACGCAGTATTTT
TRBV5-1,NA,TRBD2,TRBJ2-7,CASSQGLAEEEQYF,TGCGCCAGCAGCCAAGGACTAGCGGAGGAGGAGCAGTACTTC
TRBV6-5,NA,TRBD2,TRBJ2-1,CASRPPLAGANEQFF,TGTGCCAGCAGACCCCCACTAGCGGGAGCGAATGAGCAGTTCTTC
TRBV4-2,once,TRBD1,TRBJ1-5,CASSQGTGFNQPQHF,TGTGCCAGCAGCCAAGGGACAGGCTTCAATCAGCCCCAGCATTTT
TRBV6-5,NA,TRBD2,TRBJ2-1,CASSYTSGGSYNEQFF,TGTGCCAGCAGTTACACTAGCGGGGGATCCTACAATGAGCAGTTCTTC
TRBV19,NA,TRBD1,TRBJ1-5,CASKPTGARQPQHF,TGTGCCAGTAAACCGACAGGGGCGAGACAGCCCCAGCATTTT
TRBV4-2,NA,TRBD1,TRBJ1-1,CASSQDPGQGGFSTEAFF,TGTGCCAGCAGCCAAGATCCGGGACAGGGTGGGTTTAGCACTGAAGCTTTCTTT
TRBV7-9,NA,NA,TRBJ2-7,CASSADTGHEQYF,TGTGCCAGCAGCGCGGATACAGGGCACGAGCAGTACTTC